These 29 T cell receptor beta chains share one sample of origin, sequenced in a study of shared clonotypes between healthy human individuals. Assay used: immunoSEQ multiplex PCR; TCRdb lists only in-frame clones, some missing. The sample lists 1.4 million to 1.5 million clones, around 97% seen once, with approximately 1.2% in the top ten. The specimen sequenced was naive CD4+ T cells sorted from blood. Indicated subset: CD45RA+ positively selected. These receptors came from a man aged 30 to 45 in good health.

J is TRBJ2-1 and V is TRBV5-6; TRBD2 matches 9 bases. The CDR3 is 18 amino acids. Germline assignment: CDR1 SGHDT and CDR2 YYEEEE. Germline trimming cut 4 bases from V and 0 bases from J; bases unmatched to any gene: 11. The CDR3 spells CASSPMASGVGSYNEQFF. The CDR3 DNA sequence: TGTGCCAGCAGCCCCATGGCTAGCGGGGTGGGCTCCTACAATGAGCAGTTCTTC.

In this sample, this clone turned up once. As DNA, the CDR3 is TGTGCCAGCAGCTTAAACATCTCTCCCTATGGCTACACCTTC. It translates to CASSLNISPYGYTF. V is TRBV7-2 and J is TRBJ1-2, with D unclear. The CDR3 runs 14 residues. Trimming took 2 bases from V and 4 from J, leaving 11 bases between them. Germline CDR1 and CDR2: SGHTA and FQGNSA.

The chain has TRBV9 and TRBJ1-5; 9 bases are shared with TRBD1. This CDR3 has 19 amino acids. In germline, CDR1 is SGDLS, CDR2 YYNGEE. The ends lost 7 bases at V and 5 bases at J; junction bases unmatched: 22. This CDR3 reads CASLIQQFPGTGSHQPQHF. The CDR3 DNA follows: TGTGCCAGCCTAATACAACAATTTCCCGGGACAGGGTCTCATCAGCCCCAGCATTTT.

This clone showed up just once. This rearrangement joins TRBV5-1 to TRBJ2-3; 7 nucleotides line up with TRBD1. The CDR3 covers 14 residues. Germline V gene data show CDR1 as SGHRS and CDR2 as YFSETQ. V shed 9 bases and J 3 bases; nucleotides not matched to a gene: 10. For the CDR3, the DNA is TGCGCCACCTCCCCGACAGGGAGTACAGATACGCAGTATTTT. Translation: CATSPTGSTDTQYF.

The V call is TRBV19, the J call TRBJ1-2, with 7 bases matching TRBD1. V lost 7 bases to trimming and J lost 2 bases; unmatched junction nucleotides: 10. CDR3 length: 15 amino acids. Germline V gives CDR1 LNHDA, CDR2 SQIVND (reference sequence). The CDR3 DNA reads TGTGCCAGTACCGTTGGGGACAGCCTAAACTATGGCTACACCTTC. As protein: CASTVGDSLNYGYTF.

As DNA, the CDR3 is TGTGCCTGGAGTGGAGACCGGGCCCCCTCTGGAAACACCATATATTTT. Amino acid sequence: CAWSGDRAPSGNTIYF. The V call is TRBV30, the J call TRBJ1-3; D not resolved. Trimming cost V 1 base and J 0 bases, with 13 bases left between them. Germline V CDR1 and CDR2: GTSNPN, SVGIG (reference sequence). The CDR3 runs 16 residues. Variable domain in full (rest from reference TRBV30 and TRBJ1-3): SQTIHQWPATLVQPVGSPLSLECTVEGTSNPNLYWYRQAAGRGLQLLFYSVGIGQISSEVPQNLSASRPQDRQFILSSKKLLLSDSGFYLCAWSGDRAPSGNTIYFGEGSWLTVV.

This chain connects TRBV6-6 to TRBJ2-2; D unresolved. Germline CDR1 and CDR2: MNHNY and SVGAGI (reference sequence). The CDR3 has 12 amino acids. The germline V and J ends were trimmed by 2 bases and 5 bases, with 3 bases remaining between them. The chain's CDR3 is CASSYGTGELFF. The DNA of the CDR3 is TGTGCCAGCAGTTACGGAACCGGGGAGCTGTTTTTT.

The rearrangement joins TRBV18 to TRBJ1-1, with unresolved D. V was clipped by 3 bases and J by 1 base, with 15 bases between them. The CDR3 loop spans 16 amino acids. CDR1 is KGHSH, CDR2 LQKENI, per germline. The chain's CDR3 is CASSPRTVAQNTEAFF. Here the CDR3 DNA reads TGTGCCAGCTCACCGAGAACAGTCGCCCAGAACACTGAAGCTTTCTTT.

The chain is built from TRBV28 and TRBJ2-5, with D tentatively TRBD1 (6 bases). The CDR3 loop spans 15 amino acids. Germline-derived CDR1 and CDR2 are MDHEN and SYDVKM. The V gene lost 2 bases and the J gene lost 4 bases, with 14 bases spanning the gap. The CDR3 reads CASSLLTGLVETQYF. The CDR3 DNA sequence: TGTGCCAGCAGTTTACTTACAGGGCTCGTAGAGACCCAGTACTTC.

The chain links TRBV4-2 to TRBJ2-7; maybe TRBD2 (6 bases). The CDR3 is 15 amino acids. The germline gives CDR1 LGHNA, CDR2 YNFKEQ. V lost 0 bases and J 3 bases, leaving 12 bases between the germline ends. The CDR3 DNA sequence: TGTGCCAGCAGCCAAGAGTGGGCGGGGTTCTACGAGCAGTACTTC. It yields the protein CASSQEWAGFYEQYF.

The CDR3 reads CASSRGLAGFDTGELFF. The CDR3 nucleotides are TGTGCCAGCAGTCGGGGACTAGCGGGATTCGACACCGGGGAGCTGTTTTTT. The chain recombines TRBV28 with TRBJ2-2; TRBD2 aligns across 13 bases. From germline, CDR1 is MDHEN and CDR2 SYDVKM. The CDR3 spans 17 residues. Trimming removed 5 bases from V and 3 bases from J; junction bases left unmatched: 6.

V usage is TRBV5-4 and J usage is TRBJ1-5; TRBD1 matches at 9 bases. CDR1 is SGHNT, CDR2 YYREEE, per germline (reference sequence). This CDR3 spans 18 amino acids. V dropped 4 bases and J dropped 3; count of bases not matched to a gene: 14. The CDR3 bases are TGTGCCAGCAGCCGGGACCCCGGGACAGGGAGGCCCAATCAGCCCCAGCATTTT. Translated, it gives CASSRDPGTGRPNQPQHF. Full variable domain (remainder filled in from reference TRBV5-4 and TRBJ1-5): ETGVTQSPTHLIKTRGQQVTLRCSSQSGHNTVSWYQQALGQGPQFIFQYYREEENGRGNFPPRFSGLQFPNYSSELNVNALELDDSALYLCASSRDPGTGRPNQPQHFGDGTRLSIL.

This sequence joins TRBV2 and TRBJ2-7; 10 nucleotides agree with TRBD1. There are 18 residues in the CDR3. The ends lost 11 bases at V and 3 bases at J; junction bases unmatched: 22. Germline-derived CDR1 and CDR2 are SNHLY and FYNNEI. CDR3 sequence (DNA): TGTGCCGTCGGTGAAGTGAGGCTGACCGGGACAGGGGACTACGAGCAGTACTTC. This gives the protein CAVGEVRLTGTGDYEQYF.

The chain links TRBV30 to TRBJ2-7, with D tentatively TRBD1 or TRBD2 (5 bases each). Germline CDR1 and CDR2: GTSNPN and SVGIG (reference sequence). The CDR3 spans 13 residues. Trimming shortened V by 3 bases and J by 3 bases, and 12 bases separated the two germline ends. CDR3 coding DNA: TGTGCCTGGAGACGGGGCCTACACTACGAGCAGTACTTC. Translation gives CAWRRGLHYEQYF. Together with reference TRBV30 and TRBJ2-7, the CDR3 gives the full variable domain: SQTIHQWPATLVQPVGSPLSLECTVEGTSNPNLYWYRQAAGRGLQLLFYSVGIGQISSEVPQNLSASRPQDRQFILSSKKLLLSDSGFYLCAWRRGLHYEQYFGPGTRLTVT.

The CDR3 sequence is CASTPGLTIGELFF. The CDR3 bases are TGTGCCAGCACCCCGGGACTGACAATTGGGGAGCTGTTTTTT. The chain recombines TRBV7-9 with TRBJ2-2; tentatively, D is TRBD2 (6 bases). V shed 7 bases and J shed 8 bases, with 17 bases lying between them. Germline assignment: CDR1 SEHNR and CDR2 FQNEAQ (reference sequence). The CDR3 length is 14 residues.

This sequence joins TRBV5-4 and TRBJ1-2; 9 nucleotides match TRBD1. This CDR3 is 12 amino acids long. The germline V gene encodes CDR1 SGHNT and CDR2 YYREEE (reference sequence). J was trimmed by 6 bases and V by 4 bases; bases with no gene match: 1. The chain's CDR3 is CASSRDRDGYTF. The DNA for the CDR3 is TGTGCCAGCAGCCGGGACAGGGATGGCTACACCTTC.

The chain carries TRBV25-1 and TRBJ1-2; the D gene is possibly TRBD1 (6 bases). Germline CDR1 reads MGHDK; CDR2 reads SYGVNS. With 6 bases removed from V and 4 bases from J, the gap between germline ends came to 12 bases. This CDR3 has 13 amino acids. CDR3 residues: CASSLTGTYGYTF. The CDR3 nucleotides are TGTGCCAGCAGCCTAACAGGGACCTATGGCTACACCTTC.

J is TRBJ2-1 and V is TRBV30; perhaps D is TRBD1 or TRBD2 (5 bases each). In germline, CDR1 is GTSNPN, CDR2 SVGIG (reference sequence). V lost 0 bases to trimming and J lost 12 bases, with 18 bases between them. The CDR3 consists of 14 residues. DNA of the CDR3: TGTGCCTGGAGTGTACTCACGGGGCGCATCCCGCAGTTCTTC. Protein product: CAWSVLTGRIPQFF.

The rearrangement joins TRBV11-2 to TRBJ1-1; D gene ambiguous. Trimming took off 7 bases at V and 8 bases at J, with 20 bases between the two ends. CDR1 is SGHAT, CDR2 FQNNGV, per germline. There are 14 residues in the CDR3. CDR3 sequence: CASTVTDGRREAFF. The CDR3 DNA is TGTGCCAGCACCGTGACCGACGGGCGTCGGGAAGCTTTCTTT.

This chain connects TRBV11-2 to TRBJ2-7, with 10 bases that match TRBD2. Per the germline V gene, CDR1 is SGHAT and CDR2 is FQNNGV. V shed 2 bases, J shed 4 bases, and the junction held 5 bases outside the gene matches. This CDR3 contains 15 residues. This CDR3 reads CASSLPGLAEYEQYF. CDR3 DNA sequence: TGTGCCAGCAGCTTACCCGGACTAGCGGAGTACGAGCAGTACTTC.

Notes on this clone: The sample has other DNA sequences that encode this CDR3 too. The chain links TRBV5-1 to TRBJ2-7; D tentatively reads TRBD1 or TRBD2 (6 bases each). Germline assignment: CDR1 SGHRS and CDR2 YFSETQ. The CDR3 runs to 13 residues. Trimming stripped 4 bases from V and 5 bases from J, with 13 bases between. The CDR3: CASSLGGSDEQYF. CDR3 sequence (DNA): TGCGCCAGCAGCCTGGGGGGCTCGGACGAGCAGTACTTC.

V usage is TRBV7-9 and J usage is TRBJ2-2; TRBD1 is a possible D gene (6 bases). Deletions cut 2 bases from V and 3 bases from J, with 7 bases between. CDR3 length: 14 amino acids. Germline V CDR1 and CDR2: SEHNR, FQNEAQ (reference sequence). In DNA form, the CDR3 reads TGTGCCAGCAGCTTAAGACAGGACACCGGGGAGCTGTTTTTT. Translated, it gives CASSLRQDTGELFF.

The rearrangement uses TRBV27 and TRBJ1-1; D possibly corresponds to TRBD1 (5 bases). CDR1 is MNHEY and CDR2 is SMNVEV in the germline V gene (reference sequence). Trimming shortened V by 5 bases and J by 2 bases, and 15 bases separated the two germline ends. This CDR3 region has 15 residues. In nucleotides, the CDR3 is TGTGCCAGCAGTCCCCCGGGACTTTCCAACACTGAAGCTTTCTTT. Translated: CASSPPGLSNTEAFF.

The genes are TRBV20-1 and TRBJ2-5; no clear D gene. V dropped 8 bases and J dropped 2 bases, with 6 bases sitting between them. There are 10 residues in the CDR3. Germline V lookup: CDR1 DFQATT, CDR2 SNEGSKA (reference sequence). This CDR3 is CSIRQETQYF. The CDR3 coding sequence is TGCAGTATCAGGCAAGAGACCCAGTACTTC.

The rearrangement uses TRBV14 and TRBJ1-1; D possibly corresponds to TRBD1 (6 bases). The CDR3 is made up of 15 amino acids. Germline V gene lookup returns CDR1 SGHDN and CDR2 FVKESK. Trimming stripped 5 bases from V and 1 base from J, with 14 bases between. CDR3 DNA: TGTGCCAGCAGCACCTACAGGGATGGGAACACTGAAGCTTTCTTT. Translated: CASSTYRDGNTEAFF.

J is TRBJ2-6 and V is TRBV27; TRBD2 might be the D (6 bases). The CDR3 is 20 residues long. The V gene lost 6 bases and the J gene lost 4 bases, with 28 bases spanning the gap. Germline CDR1 is MNHEY and CDR2 is SMNVEV (reference sequence). In nucleotides, the CDR3 is TGTGCCAGCAGAGCCCGGGCCCTGGCGGGATTCCTCTCCGGGGCCAACGTCCTGACTTTC. The encoded protein is CASRARALAGFLSGANVLTF.

This clone was observed once. J is TRBJ2-2 and V is TRBV4-1; no definite D call. Germline V gene lookup returns CDR1 MGHRA and CDR2 YSYEKL. Trimming took off 4 bases at V and 4 bases at J, with 4 bases between the two ends. This CDR3 has 12 amino acids. The CDR3: CASSPITGELFF. DNA of the CDR3: TGCGCCAGCAGCCCTATCACCGGGGAGCTGTTTTTT.

Notes on this clone: The junction departs from the called germline gene at one end, perhaps through a read error. The genes are TRBV27 and TRBJ2-3; D gene ambiguous. CDR3 length: 15 residues. The germline CDR1 and CDR2 sequences are MNHEY and SMNVEV (reference sequence). The CDR3 coding sequence is TGTGCCAGCAATTTACGGATACCCAGCACAGATACGCAGTATTTT. It codes for CASNLRIPSTDTQYF.

The chain recombines TRBV6-5 with TRBJ1-2; TRBD1 matches 11 bases. Trimming took 4 bases from V and 7 from J; bases not matched to a gene: 5. Germline V CDR1 and CDR2: MNHEY, SVGAGI. The CDR3 contains 14 residues. CDR3 bases: TGTGCCAGCAGTTCAGGACAGGGGGCGTTTGGCTACACCTTC. This sequence encodes CASSSGQGAFGYTF.